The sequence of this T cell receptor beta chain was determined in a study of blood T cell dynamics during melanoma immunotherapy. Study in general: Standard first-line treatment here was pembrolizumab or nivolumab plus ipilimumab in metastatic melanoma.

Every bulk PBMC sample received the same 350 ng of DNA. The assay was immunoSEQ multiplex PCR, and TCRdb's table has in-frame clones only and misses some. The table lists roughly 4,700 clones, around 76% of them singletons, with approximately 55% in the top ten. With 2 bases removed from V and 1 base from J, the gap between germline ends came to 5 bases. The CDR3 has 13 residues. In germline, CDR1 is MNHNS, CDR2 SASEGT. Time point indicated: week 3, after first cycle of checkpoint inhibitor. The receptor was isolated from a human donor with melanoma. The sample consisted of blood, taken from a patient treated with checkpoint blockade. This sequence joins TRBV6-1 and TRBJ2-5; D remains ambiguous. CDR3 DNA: TGTGCCAGCAGTGAACTGTTCCAAGAGACCCAGTACTTC. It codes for CASSELFQETQYF.